One and the same sample provided the 22 T cell receptor beta chains below, sequenced in a study of T cells expressing NK-cell markers. TCRdb processed the 5' RACE reads again and assigns one entry to each CDR3 protein, with no DNA. The sample includes about 390,000 distinct CDR3 sequences. Sequenced sample: blood T cells: a sorted CD56 or NKG2C T cell subset, CD4+ or CD8+ T cells, or bulk PBMC T cells (not recorded which). The receptors stem from a woman between 50 and 59 years old in good health.

J is TRBJ2-3 and V is TRBV10-3; TCRdb indicates TRBD2, and absent DNA this call remains unverified. The CDR3 totals 14 residues. Germline CDR1 is ENHRY and CDR2 is SYGVKD. CDR3 region: CAISRGGRADTQYF.

The gene calls are TRBV24-1 and TRBJ2-1; TCRdb selects TRBD1, and the lack of DNA leaves this call unchecked. From germline, CDR1 is KGHDR and CDR2 SFDVKD. The CDR3 runs 16 residues. The CDR3 reads CATSDLGGTGTNEQFF.

The rearrangement uses TRBV29-1 and TRBJ1-2; TCRdb gives TRBD1 as the D gene, but with no DNA this cannot be confirmed. Germline lookup yields CDR1 SQVTM and CDR2 ANQGSEA. The CDR3 spans 16 residues. CDR3 in amino acids: CSVEDTPGTGNYGYTF.

The chain links TRBV5-1 to TRBJ2-1. Germline CDR1 SGHRS, CDR2 YFSETQ. The length of the CDR3 is 16 residues. The CDR3 region is CASSSAGGSTYNEQFF.

This chain joins TRBV12-3 or TRBV12-4 and TRBJ1-5; checking the TCRdb D call of TRBD1 is not possible without DNA. The CDR3 extends over 16 amino acids. The CDR3 spells CASSLGTGGSNQPQHF.

This chain uses TRBV3-1 with TRBJ2-7. CDR1 and CDR2 from the germline V gene are LGHDT and YNNKEL (reference sequence). This CDR3 contains 13 residues. The CDR3 sequence is CASSHRAAYEQYF.

The V call is TRBV29-1, the J call TRBJ2-2; TCRdb selects TRBD1, and the lack of DNA leaves this call unchecked. The length of the CDR3 is 14 residues. In germline, CDR1 is SQVTM, CDR2 ANQGSEA. The chain's CDR3 is CSVVRGRVAGELFF.

The chain is built from TRBV7-8 and TRBJ2-1; TCRdb returns TRBD2, unconfirmable since there is no DNA. Per the germline V gene, CDR1 is SGHVS and CDR2 is FQNEAQ. This CDR3 has 16 amino acids. Here the CDR3 reads CASSLGTAGGRFQQFF.

This sequence joins TRBV24-1 and TRBJ1-2; TCRdb lists TRBD1, though no DNA is available to test this call. The CDR3 covers 15 residues. The germline CDR1 and CDR2 sequences are KGHDR and SFDVKD. CDR3 region: CATSDHQGPNYGYTF.

This rearrangement joins TRBV12-5 to TRBJ2-7. Per the germline V gene, CDR1 is LGHNT and CDR2 is FRNRAP. This CDR3 has 11 amino acids. The CDR3 loop reads CASGVPSEQYF.

The CDR3 spells CASSTNGAPTEAFF. This chain uses TRBV28 with TRBJ1-1. This CDR3 is built from 14 residues. CDR1 is MDHEN, CDR2 SYDVKM, per germline.

The V call is TRBV5-1, the J call TRBJ1-5; the D gene TCRdb calls, TRBD1, cannot be checked with no DNA. Germline CDR1 reads SGHRS; CDR2 reads YFSETQ. The CDR3 sequence is 16 residues long. The CDR3 reads CASSTGTGDSNQPQHF.

The V call is TRBV5-1, the J call TRBJ2-5. CDR1 and CDR2 from the germline V gene are SGHRS and YFSETQ. This CDR3 has 14 residues. The CDR3 is CASSTLGSGETQYF.

V usage is TRBV11-1 and J usage is TRBJ2-1; TCRdb indicates TRBD2, and absent DNA this call remains unverified. CDR3 length equals 12 residues. CDR1 SGHAT and CDR2 FQDESV come from the germline V gene (reference sequence). This CDR3 is CASKERGNEQFF.

This sequence joins TRBV5-6 and TRBJ1-1; TCRdb's D gene call, TRBD1, goes unchecked for lack of DNA. Per the germline V gene, CDR1 is SGHDT and CDR2 is YYEEEE. There are 15 residues in the CDR3. This CDR3 is CASSLGPGEHTEAFF.

The V call is TRBV24-1, the J call TRBJ2-4. Per the germline V gene, CDR1 is KGHDR and CDR2 is SFDVKD. The CDR3 runs to 13 residues. The CDR3 here is CATSEAGKNIQYF.

The genes are TRBV5-1 and TRBJ2-5; TCRdb's D call of TRBD2 is untestable without DNA. This CDR3 region has 15 residues. Looked up from germline, CDR1 is SGHRS and CDR2 is YFSETQ. CDR3 sequence: CASSFSSGTGETQYF.

The J gene is TRBJ1-2, the V gene TRBV12-3 or TRBV12-4; TCRdb gives TRBD1 as the D gene, but with no DNA this cannot be confirmed. CDR3 length equals 13 residues. This CDR3 is CASSLQGNYGYTF.

V gene TRBV6-1 combines with J gene TRBJ2-2; the TRBD2 assignment by TCRdb is unverifiable without DNA. The CDR3 is 19 amino acids. The germline V gene encodes CDR1 MNHNS and CDR2 SASEGT. The CDR3 loop is CASSALAGLAGGGTGELFF.

The chain uses TRBV12-3 or TRBV12-4 and TRBJ2-2. The CDR3 spans 14 residues. CDR3: CASRPQSVTGELFF.

V and J are TRBV29-1 and TRBJ1-5; checking the TCRdb D call of TRBD1 is not possible without DNA. The CDR3 is made up of 14 amino acids. The germline gives CDR1 SQVTM, CDR2 ANQGSEA. The CDR3 region is CSVATGGSEAPQHF.

V usage is TRBV4-2 and J usage is TRBJ2-6. This CDR3 comprises 20 residues. Germline CDR1 LGHNA, CDR2 YNFKEQ. CDR3 loop: CASSQTSWQLISSGANVLTF.